This T cell receptor beta chain derives from a study of T cell responses to AZD1222 COVID-19 vaccine. Study conclusions and caveats: Reportedly, nearly half the spike-specific TCRs target unmutated variant regions. Vaccine-associated CD4 TCRs spanned spike, dominant at 160-218 and 743-854.

Some clones are missing from TCRdb's copy, which holds only in-frame ones; the method was immunoSEQ multiplex PCR. This repertoire shows roughly 71,000 clones, 85% found once; its top ten account for approximately 20%. About this clone itself: The antigen is not known.

The length of the CDR3 is 14 residues. With 0 bases removed from V and 6 bases from J, the gap between germline ends came to 10 bases. CDR1 and CDR2 (germline): LGHNA, YNFKEQ. Sample: peripheral blood, taken on day 0 of AZD1222 vaccination. The V call is TRBV4-2, the J call TRBJ2-3; D gene uncertain. The sequence was obtained from an adult in good health. CDR3 residues: CASSQDGDFDTQYF. As DNA, the CDR3 is TGTGCCAGCAGCCAAGATGGGGATTTCGATACGCAGTATTTT.